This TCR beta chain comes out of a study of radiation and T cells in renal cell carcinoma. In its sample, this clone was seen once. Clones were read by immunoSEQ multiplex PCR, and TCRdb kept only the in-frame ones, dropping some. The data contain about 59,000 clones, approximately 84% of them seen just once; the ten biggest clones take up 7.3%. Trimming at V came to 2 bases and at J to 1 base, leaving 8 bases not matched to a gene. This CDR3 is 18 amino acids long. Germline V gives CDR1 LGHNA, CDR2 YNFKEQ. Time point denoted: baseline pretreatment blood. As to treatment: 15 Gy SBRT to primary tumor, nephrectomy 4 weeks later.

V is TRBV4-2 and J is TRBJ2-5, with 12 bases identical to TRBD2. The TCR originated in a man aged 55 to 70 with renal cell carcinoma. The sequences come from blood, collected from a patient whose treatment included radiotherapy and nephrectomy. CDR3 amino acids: CASSQNPGLAGLQETQYF. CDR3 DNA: TGTGCCAGCAGCCAAAACCCCGGACTAGCGGGGCTCCAAGAGACCCAGTACTTC.